This TCR beta chain was observed in a study of blood T cells in healthy people across ages. The second PCR ran roughly 6 to 11 cycles with a sample-barcoded 5' primer and J-beta primers. A 12-random-nucleotide template-switch adaptor tagged each cDNA molecule. Via MiXCR, TCRdb re-called the 5' RACE reads, giving one row per CDR3 protein. The data contain about 1.6 million distinct CDR3 sequences, about 31% of them singletons. The V gene's germline CDR1 is SGHAT and CDR2 FQNNGV. Trimming removed 7 bases from V and 3 bases from J, with 10 bases in between. The CDR3 loop spans 12 amino acids. This clonotype was counted between two and nine times.

V usage is TRBV11-2 and J usage is TRBJ2-7; D remains unclear. This TCR was sampled from a woman in her 30s in good health. The sequenced material came from blood. The CDR3 reads CASTPGHYEQYF. CDR3 bases: TGTGCCAGCACTCCCGGCCACTACGAGCAGTACTTC.